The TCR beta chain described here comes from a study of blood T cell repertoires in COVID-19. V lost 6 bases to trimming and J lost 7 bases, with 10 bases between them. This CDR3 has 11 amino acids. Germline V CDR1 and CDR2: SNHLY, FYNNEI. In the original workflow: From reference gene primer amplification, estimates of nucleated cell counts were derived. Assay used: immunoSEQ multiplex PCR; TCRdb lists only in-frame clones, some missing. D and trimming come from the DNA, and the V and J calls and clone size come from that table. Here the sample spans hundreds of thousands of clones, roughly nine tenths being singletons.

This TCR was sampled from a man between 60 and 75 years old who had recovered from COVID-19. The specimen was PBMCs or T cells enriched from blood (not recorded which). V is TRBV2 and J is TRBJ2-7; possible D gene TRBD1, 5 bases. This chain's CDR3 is CASRGVREQYF. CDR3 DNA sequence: TGTGCCAGCAGAGGGGTTCGGGAGCAGTACTTC.